This T cell receptor beta chain was sequenced for a study of T cells after yellow fever vaccination. There are a few counts of this clonotype. With 2 bases clipped from V and 6 bases from J, the junction kept 6 bases outside the gene matches. Germline loops: CDR1 LGHDT, CDR2 YNNKEL (reference sequence). The CDR3 runs 14 residues. TCRdb fed the 5' RACE reads into MiXCR, producing one record per CDR3 protein. In the table there are some 500,000 distinct CDR3 sequences, around an eighth of which are singletons. This TCR was recovered from a man younger than 45 who received the YFV17D yellow fever vaccine. The V gene is TRBV3-1, the J gene TRBJ2-7; the match to TRBD1 covers 8 bases. Sample: PBMCs, taken on the day of the yellow fever booster vaccination. CDR3 sequence reads: CASSQPGGASEQYF. The CDR3 coding sequence is TGTGCCAGCAGCCAACCAGGGGGCGCATCCGAGCAGTACTTC.